Presented here are 9 T cell receptor beta chains from one specimen sequenced in a study of beta chain features in type 1 diabetes. General study results and limits: Type 1 diabetes patients had TCRB CDR3s that were shorter (moderately but significantly so) in all four CD4+ subsets.

Expressed TCRB transcripts got sequenced, as all isolated RNA was reverse transcribed. Clones were read by immunoSEQ multiplex PCR, and TCRdb kept only the in-frame ones, dropping some. Among 200,000 to 300,000 clones listed, approximately 15% were seen once. These receptors have no identified antigens. Sample: naive CD4+ T cells from blood. These receptors all stem from a young man with type 1 diabetes.

The gene calls are TRBV7-2 and TRBJ2-3; 7 bases map to TRBD2. The V and J ends lost 5 bases and 1 base, in that order; junction bases with no gene match: 9. Germline V gene data show CDR1 as SGHTA and CDR2 as FQGNSA. CDR3 length equals 16 residues. The DNA for the CDR3 is TGTGCCAGCAGCCCCGCGCGGGGAGGGGGCACAGATACGCAGTATTTT. Encoded protein: CASSPARGGGTDTQYF. Combining the CDR3 with reference TRBV7-2 and TRBJ2-3 gives the whole variable domain GAGVSQSPSNKVTEKGKDVELRCDPISGHTALYWYRQSLGQGLEFLIYFQGNSAPDKSGLPSDRFSAERTGGSVSTLTIQRTQQEDSAVYLCASSPARGGGTDTQYFGPGTRLTVL.

The chain has TRBV7-2 and TRBJ2-1; 10 bases map to TRBD2. Looked up from germline, CDR1 is SGHTA and CDR2 is FQGNSA. This CDR3 contains 15 residues. Trimming took 3 bases from V and 7 from J; bases not matched to a gene: 6. DNA for the CDR3: TGTGCCAGCAGCTTTCTAGCGGGAGATCGGAATGAGCAGTTCTTC. Its protein product is CASSFLAGDRNEQFF. Supplemented by reference TRBV7-2 and TRBJ2-1, the full variable domain reads GAGVSQSPSNKVTEKGKDVELRCDPISGHTALYWYRQSLGQGLEFLIYFQGNSAPDKSGLPSDRFSAERTGGSVSTLTIQRTQQEDSAVYLCASSFLAGDRNEQFFGPGTRLTVL.

This clone showed up just a few times. The rearrangement links TRBV6-5 to TRBJ1-1; D is uncertain. The CDR3 length is 16 residues. V was shortened by 0 bases and J by 5 bases, with 16 bases between the two germline ends. Germline V lookup: CDR1 MNHEY, CDR2 SVGAGI. CDR3 DNA sequence: TGTGCCAGCAGTTACTCAACACAGTTTGGAGGGACTGAAGCTTTCTTT. It translates to CASSYSTQFGGTEAFF.

V usage is TRBV5-1 and J usage is TRBJ2-5, with 9 positions matching TRBD1. The J call may be mistaken, given a closer DNA end match to TRBJ2-7. This CDR3 is built from 14 residues. Germline V gene data show CDR1 as SGHRS and CDR2 as YFSETQ. The CDR3, as DNA: TGCGCCAGCAGCCCTGGACAGGGGTCCTACGAGCAGTACTTC. The encoded protein is CASSPGQGSYEQYF.

This chain's CDR3 is CASSFAGANEQYF. In nucleotides, the CDR3 is TGTGCCAGCAGCTTTGCGGGAGCGAACGAGCAGTACTTC. V usage is TRBV5-4 and J usage is TRBJ2-7; 7 nucleotides match TRBD2. Germline CDR1 is SGHNT and CDR2 is YYREEE (reference sequence). This CDR3 contains 13 residues. The V and J ends lost 2 bases and 5 bases, in that order; junction bases with no gene match: 4. Full variable domain (remainder filled in from reference TRBV5-4 and TRBJ2-7): ETGVTQSPTHLIKTRGQQVTLRCSSQSGHNTVSWYQQALGQGPQFIFQYYREEENGRGNFPPRFSGLQFPNYSSELNVNALELDDSALYLCASSFAGANEQYFGPGTRLTVT.

The chain recombines TRBV9 with TRBJ1-2; D gene unclear. The V and J ends lost 0 bases and 5 bases respectively, with 8 bases between them. Germline V gene data show CDR1 as SGDLS and CDR2 as YYNGEE. The CDR3 totals 13 residues. CDR3 coding DNA: TGTGCCAGCAGCGTAGTGTCGGGATATGGCTACACCTTC. Its translation: CASSVVSGYGYTF.

This clone showed up just a few times. The chain has TRBV16 and TRBJ1-1; D ambiguous. V lost 2 bases and J lost 1, with 11 bases in between. The CDR3 has 15 amino acids. CDR1 KGHSY and CDR2 FQNENV come from the germline V gene. Here the CDR3 reads CASSQGRGRNTEAFF. Here the CDR3 DNA reads TGTGCCAGCAGCCAAGGTCGGGGAAGGAACACTGAAGCTTTCTTT.

This clone has only a few counts. This sequence joins TRBV29-1 and TRBJ2-3; 10 bases are shared with TRBD2. The CDR3 sequence is 18 residues long. Germline CDR1 reads SQVTM; CDR2 reads ANQGSEA. Trimming removed 0 bases from V and 5 bases from J; junction bases left unmatched: 14. CDR3 region: CSVEDLTWSGRALDTQYF. CDR3 DNA: TGCAGCGTTGAAGATCTAACGTGGAGCGGGAGGGCCTTAGATACGCAGTATTTT.

The V and J genes are TRBV4-1 and TRBJ2-7; weak D call: TRBD2 (6 bases). Trimming removed 3 bases from V and 3 bases from J, with 9 bases in between. The CDR3 extends over 13 amino acids. Germline V gives CDR1 MGHRA, CDR2 YSYEKL. The CDR3 here is CASSQGGNYEQYF. The CDR3 DNA follows: TGCGCCAGCAGCCAGGGGGGTAACTACGAGCAGTACTTC.